The clone carrying this T cell receptor (beta chain) was observed many times. Antigen unknown. RNA was extracted from bulk tissue without any cell sorting. A modified ARM-PCR protocol with three rounds of nested PCR amplified TCRbeta. Each CDR3 protein gets one entry after TCRdb re-called the multiplex PCR reads with MiXCR. The sample has about 200,000 distinct CDR3 sequences, 71% seen once; the top ten hold under 30%. This specimen comes from a study of tumor and adjacent non-tumor tissue in lung cancer. Study background: Aged roughly 30 to 85 years, patients included roughly 10 men and 5 women with stage I to III disease. Around 4.5 million productive TCRbeta reads were obtained per sample on average. Study-wide results and limits: Patients with more diverse tumor TCRs had worse survival. Compared with tumor, normal lung showed significantly lower TCR diversity.

The CDR3 extends over 14 amino acids. The V end lost 4 bases, the J end lost 1 base, and 7 bases lay between the germline ends. Germline loops: CDR1 MNHEY, CDR2 SVGAGI. V is TRBV6-5 and J is TRBJ2-2, with D uncertain. This TCR was recovered from a man aged 55 to 69 with non-small cell lung cancer. Material for sequencing was lung tumor tissue. The CDR3 DNA follows: TGTGCCAGCAGTTCGAACAGGAACACCGGGGAGCTGTTTTTT. It is translated as CASSSNRNTGELFF.